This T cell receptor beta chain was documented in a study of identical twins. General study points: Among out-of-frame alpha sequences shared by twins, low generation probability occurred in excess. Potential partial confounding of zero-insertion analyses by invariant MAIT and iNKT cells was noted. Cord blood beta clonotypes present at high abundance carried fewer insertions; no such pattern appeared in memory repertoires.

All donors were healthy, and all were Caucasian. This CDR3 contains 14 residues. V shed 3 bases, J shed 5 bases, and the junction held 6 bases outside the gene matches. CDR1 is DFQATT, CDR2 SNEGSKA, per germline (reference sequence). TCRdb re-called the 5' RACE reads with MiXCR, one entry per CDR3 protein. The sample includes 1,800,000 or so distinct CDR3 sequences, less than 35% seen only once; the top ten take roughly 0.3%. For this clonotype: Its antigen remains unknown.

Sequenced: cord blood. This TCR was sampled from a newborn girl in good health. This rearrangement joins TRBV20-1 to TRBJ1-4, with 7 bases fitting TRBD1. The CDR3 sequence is CSASPGQINEKLFF. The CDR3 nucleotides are TGCAGTGCTAGTCCGGGACAGATAAATGAAAAACTGTTTTTT.